This TCR beta chain emerged from a study of CD8+CD57+ T cells in acquired aplastic anemia. TCR beta VDJ combinations and CDR3 sequences were profiled from genomic DNA. TCRdb passed the reads through MiXCR, listing each CDR3 protein once. Here the sample spans approximately 270,000 distinct CDR3 sequences, approximately 56% being singletons. Trimming removed 3 bases from V and 10 bases from J; junction bases left unmatched: 7. Per germline, CDR1 SGDLS and CDR2 YYNGEE. The CDR3 is 15 residues long. The source of this sequence is a human donor with severe aplastic anemia or a healthy control (not recorded which). This chain connects TRBV9 to TRBJ1-6; 10 bases align to TRBD1. The material sequenced was sorted CD4+, CD8+, or CD8+CD57+ T cells (not recorded which) from PBMCs. The CDR3 sequence is CASSATGTGESPLHF. DNA for the CDR3: TGTGCCAGCAGCGCGACCGGGACAGGGGAATCACCCCTCCACTTT.